This entry lists 14 T cell receptor beta chains sequenced from one sample in a study of Ad26.COV2.S vaccination and SARS-CoV-2 variants. Assay: immunoSEQ multiplex PCR; the TCRdb copy retains only in-frame clones and omits some. The sample shows approximately 360,000 clones, 83% of them seen only once. Indicated treatment: some 19 received Ad26.COV2.S at low or high dose, single or two shots; roughly five received placebo; per-sample allocation not given. Sampling was performed 63 days after the first vaccine or placebo injection. The sequences come from peripheral blood, collected in a trial of Ad26.COV2.S vaccine versus placebo. The receptor set was obtained from a person between 18 and 60 years old who received the Ad26.COV2.S COVID-19 vaccine or a placebo.

The genes are TRBV5-1 and TRBJ1-1; no reliable D call. The ends were cut back, 0 bases at V and 0 bases at J, with 12 bases in the middle. In germline, CDR1 is SGHRS, CDR2 YFSETQ. The CDR3 consists of 16 residues. As DNA, the CDR3 is TGCGCCAGCAGCTTGGCGACACTTTCCGTGAACACTGAAGCTTTCTTT. Amino acid sequence: CASSLATLSVNTEAFF.

The chain links TRBV18 to TRBJ2-7, with D possibly matching TRBD1 (5 bases). The CDR3 contains 15 residues. Germline CDR1 and CDR2: KGHSH and LQKENI. Trimming stripped 1 base from V and 0 bases from J, with 10 bases between. The CDR3 reads CASSPQGPSSYEQYF. CDR3 nucleotides: TGTGCCAGCTCACCACAGGGGCCGAGCTCCTACGAGCAGTACTTC. The full variable domain, completed using reference TRBV18 and TRBJ2-7, is NAGVMQNPRHLVRRRGQEARLRCSPMKGHSHVYWYRQLPEEGLKFMVYLQKENIIDESGMPKERFSAEFPKEGPSILRIQQVVRGDSAAYFCASSPQGPSSYEQYFGPGTRLTVT.

V gene TRBV20-1 combines with J gene TRBJ1-2; D is unresolved. The germline CDR1 and CDR2 sequences are DFQATT and SNEGSKA (reference sequence). CDR3 length: 11 residues. CDR3 amino acids: CSRTANYGYTF. For the CDR3, the DNA is TGCAGCAGGACTGCTAACTATGGCTACACCTTC.

J is TRBJ1-1 and V is TRBV5-4, with D hard to call. This CDR3 spans 15 amino acids. V lost 1 base and J 1 base, leaving 11 bases between the germline ends. Germline V gene data show CDR1 as SGHNT and CDR2 as YYREEE (reference sequence). CDR3 sequence (DNA): TGTGCCAGCAGCTTGCCCCCCACGGGGAACACTGAAGCTTTCTTT. Translated, it gives CASSLPPTGNTEAFF.

V is TRBV25-1 and J is TRBJ2-5; D possibly corresponds to TRBD2 (5 bases). Germline CDR1 is MGHDK and CDR2 is SYGVNS. The CDR3 spans 13 residues. V lost 6 bases and J lost 2, with 10 bases in between. The CDR3 loop reads CASSQAGQETQYF. The CDR3 coding sequence is TGTGCCAGCAGCCAGGCGGGTCAAGAGACCCAGTACTTC.

The chain links TRBV6-6 to TRBJ1-4, with no clear D. CDR3 length: 14 residues. V lost 3 bases, J lost 0 bases, and 5 bases lay in between. Germline lookup yields CDR1 MNHNY and CDR2 SVGAGI (reference sequence). CDR3 loop: CASSYGATNEKLFF. The CDR3 DNA reads TGTGCCAGCAGTTATGGTGCAACTAATGAAAAACTGTTTTTT.

This clone was seen a few times. One end of the junction is discordant with germline, which a read error may explain. The chain couples TRBV5-4 to TRBJ2-5; no clear D. This CDR3 has 11 amino acids. Looked up from germline, CDR1 is SGHNT and CDR2 is YYREEE (reference sequence). In DNA form, the CDR3 reads TGTGCCAGCACCTTGGAAGAGACCCAGTACTTC. Translating it yields CASTLEETQYF.

This rearrangement joins TRBV4-1 to TRBJ2-5, with 8 bases that match TRBD1. The CDR3 loop spans 14 amino acids. Losses at the gene ends were 4 bases for V and 3 bases for J; bases not matched to a gene: 4. From germline, CDR1 is MGHRA and CDR2 YSYEKL. CDR3 in DNA: TGCGCCAGCAGCCCACTGGGACAGGAAGAGACCCAGTACTTC. Amino acids: CASSPLGQEETQYF.

This sequence joins TRBV7-9 and TRBJ2-7; 8 bases agree with TRBD2. CDR1 SEHNR and CDR2 FQNEAQ come from the germline V gene (reference sequence). The V gene end was trimmed by 5 bases and the J gene end by 2 bases; junction bases not matched to a gene: 5. The CDR3 sequence is 14 residues long. This CDR3 is CASSTGRGAYEQYF. The CDR3 DNA is TGTGCCAGCAGCACCGGGCGGGGGGCCTACGAGCAGTACTTC. Drawing the rest from reference TRBV7-9 and TRBJ2-7, the complete variable domain is DTGVSQNPRHKITKRGQNVTFRCDPISEHNRLYWYRQTLGQGPEFLTYFQNEAQLEKSRLLSDRFSAERPKGSFSTLEIQRTEQGDSAMYLCASSTGRGAYEQYFGPGTRLTVT.

With regard to this clone: Germline is not matched at one junction end, which may reflect a read error. The chain has TRBV10-3 and TRBJ2-7, with 10 bases aligning to TRBD2. The CDR3 has 13 amino acids. Germline CDR1 ENHRY, CDR2 SYGVKD. CDR3 DNA: TGTGCCATCAGTGCAGGACTAGCGGTTACTACCGAGTTC. The encoded protein is CAISAGLAVTTEF.

The rearrangement uses TRBV19 and TRBJ2-1; TRBD2 aligns across 7 bases. V lost 10 bases to trimming and J lost 2 bases; unmatched junction nucleotides: 8. This CDR3 has 14 residues. Germline V gene lookup returns CDR1 LNHDA and CDR2 SQIVND (reference sequence). The CDR3 nucleotides read TGTGCCACCTCGGGGGGAGGGCCCTACAATGAGCAGTTCTTC. Its translation is CATSGGGPYNEQFF.

The V and J genes are TRBV7-9 and TRBJ1-6; D is undetermined. The CDR3 length is 15 residues. CDR1 and CDR2 from the germline V gene are SEHNR and FQNEAQ (reference sequence). The ends were cut back, 0 bases at V and 9 bases at J, with 12 bases in the middle. This CDR3 is CASSLATLGGSPLHF. The DNA for the CDR3 is TGTGCCAGCAGCTTAGCTACCCTAGGCGGTTCACCCCTCCACTTT. Variable domain in full (rest from reference TRBV7-9 and TRBJ1-6): DTGVSQNPRHKITKRGQNVTFRCDPISEHNRLYWYRQTLGQGPEFLTYFQNEAQLEKSRLLSDRFSAERPKGSFSTLEIQRTEQGDSAMYLCASSLATLGGSPLHFGNGTRLTVT.

This chain connects TRBV29-1 to TRBJ2-7; possibly TRBD2 for D (5 bases). This CDR3 region has 12 residues. Trimming removed 6 bases at V and 0 bases at J, with 9 bases between. Germline assignment: CDR1 SQVTM and CDR2 ANQGSEA. DNA for the CDR3: TGCAGCGTGTGGACTCTCTCCTACGAGCAGTACTTC. Encoded protein: CSVWTLSYEQYF.

In its sample, this clone was seen a few times. At the DNA level, this CDR3 is encoded by other sequences in the same sample as well. This chain uses TRBV6-5 with TRBJ1-5, with D unresolved. This CDR3 comprises 13 residues. CDR1 MNHEY and CDR2 SVGAGI come from the germline V gene. Trimming stripped 2 bases from V and 3 bases from J, with 5 bases between. The CDR3 sequence is CASSYGVNQPQHF. The CDR3 DNA reads as TGTGCCAGCAGTTACGGCGTCAATCAGCCCCAGCATTTT.